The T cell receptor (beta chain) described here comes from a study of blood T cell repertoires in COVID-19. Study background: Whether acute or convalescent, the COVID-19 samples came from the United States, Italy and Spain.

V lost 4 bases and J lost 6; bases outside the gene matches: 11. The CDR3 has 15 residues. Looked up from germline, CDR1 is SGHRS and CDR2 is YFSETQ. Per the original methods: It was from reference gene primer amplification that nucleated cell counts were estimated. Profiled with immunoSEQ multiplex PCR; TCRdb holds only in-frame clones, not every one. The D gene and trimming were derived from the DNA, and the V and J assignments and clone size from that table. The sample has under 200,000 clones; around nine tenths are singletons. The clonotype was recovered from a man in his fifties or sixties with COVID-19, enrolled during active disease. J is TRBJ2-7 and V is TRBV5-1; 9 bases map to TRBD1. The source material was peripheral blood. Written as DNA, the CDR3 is TGCGCCAGCAGCGCGGACAGGGGAATGCTAGGCGAGCAGTACTTC. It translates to CASSADRGMLGEQYF. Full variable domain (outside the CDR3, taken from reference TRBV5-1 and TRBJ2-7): KAGVTQTPRYLIKTRGQQVTLSCSPISGHRSVSWYQQTPGQGLQFLFEYFSETQRNKGNFPGRFSGRQFSNSRSEMNVSTLELGDSALYLCASSADRGMLGEQYFGPGTRLTVT.